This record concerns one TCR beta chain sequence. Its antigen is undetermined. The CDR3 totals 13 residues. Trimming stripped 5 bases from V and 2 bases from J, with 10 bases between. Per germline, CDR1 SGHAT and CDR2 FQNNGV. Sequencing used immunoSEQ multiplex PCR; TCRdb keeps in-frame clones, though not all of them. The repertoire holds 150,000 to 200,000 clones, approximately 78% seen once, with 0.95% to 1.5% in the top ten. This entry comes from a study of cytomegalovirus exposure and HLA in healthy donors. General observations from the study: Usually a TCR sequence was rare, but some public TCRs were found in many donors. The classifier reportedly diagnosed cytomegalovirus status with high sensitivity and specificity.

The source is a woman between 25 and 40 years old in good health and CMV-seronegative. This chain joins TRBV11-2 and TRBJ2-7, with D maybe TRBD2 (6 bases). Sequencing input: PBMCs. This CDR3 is CASSPGLTYEQYF. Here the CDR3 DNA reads TGTGCCAGCAGCCCGGGACTTACCTACGAGCAGTACTTC.